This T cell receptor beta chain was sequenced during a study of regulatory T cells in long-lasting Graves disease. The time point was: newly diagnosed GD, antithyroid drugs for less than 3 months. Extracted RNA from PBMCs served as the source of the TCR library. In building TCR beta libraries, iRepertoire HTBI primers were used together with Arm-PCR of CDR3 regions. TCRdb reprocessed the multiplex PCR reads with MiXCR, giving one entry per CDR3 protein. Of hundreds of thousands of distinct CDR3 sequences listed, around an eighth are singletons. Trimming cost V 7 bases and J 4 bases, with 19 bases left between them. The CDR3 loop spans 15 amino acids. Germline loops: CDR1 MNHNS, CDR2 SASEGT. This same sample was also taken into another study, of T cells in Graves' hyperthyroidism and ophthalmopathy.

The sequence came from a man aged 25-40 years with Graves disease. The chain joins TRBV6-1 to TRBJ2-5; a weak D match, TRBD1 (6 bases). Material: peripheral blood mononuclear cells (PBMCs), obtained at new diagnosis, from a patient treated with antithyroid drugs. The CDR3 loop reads CASMWLTGIGETQYF. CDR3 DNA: TGTGCCAGCATGTGGCTCACAGGGATTGGAGAGACCCAGTACTTC.